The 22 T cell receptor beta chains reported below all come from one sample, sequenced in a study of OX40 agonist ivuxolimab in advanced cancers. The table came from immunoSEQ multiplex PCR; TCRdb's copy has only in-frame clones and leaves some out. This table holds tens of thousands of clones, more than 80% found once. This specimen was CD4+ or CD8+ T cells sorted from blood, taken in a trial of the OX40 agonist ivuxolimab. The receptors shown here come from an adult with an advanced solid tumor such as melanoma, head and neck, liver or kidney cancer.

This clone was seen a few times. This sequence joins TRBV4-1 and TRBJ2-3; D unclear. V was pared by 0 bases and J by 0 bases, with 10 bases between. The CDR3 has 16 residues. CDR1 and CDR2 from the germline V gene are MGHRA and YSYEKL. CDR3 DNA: TGCGCCAGCAGCCAAGAAAGGTGGGGTAGCACAGATACGCAGTATTTT. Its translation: CASSQERWGSTDTQYF.

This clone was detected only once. CDR3 residues: CASSLGPGGGGELFF. CDR3 in DNA: TGTGCCAGCAGCTTAGGGCCAGGGGGCGGCGGGGAGCTGTTTTTT. This chain uses TRBV11-2 with TRBJ2-2; 8 bases agree with TRBD1. This CDR3 region has 15 residues. V dropped 1 base and J dropped 7; count of bases not matched to a gene: 5. The germline gives CDR1 SGHAT, CDR2 FQNNGV.

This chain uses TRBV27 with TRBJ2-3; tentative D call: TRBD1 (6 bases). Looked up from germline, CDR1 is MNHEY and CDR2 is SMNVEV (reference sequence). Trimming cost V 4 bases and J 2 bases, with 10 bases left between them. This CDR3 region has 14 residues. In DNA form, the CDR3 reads TGTGCCAGCAGTTACAGGGAGCTCACAGATACGCAGTATTTT. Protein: CASSYRELTDTQYF.

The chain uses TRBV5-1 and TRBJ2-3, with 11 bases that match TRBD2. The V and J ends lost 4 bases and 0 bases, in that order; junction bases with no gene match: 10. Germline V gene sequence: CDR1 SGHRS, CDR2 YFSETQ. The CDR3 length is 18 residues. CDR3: CASSQGTSGSYSTDTQYF. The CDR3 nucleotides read TGCGCCAGCAGCCAAGGGACTAGCGGATCCTATAGCACAGATACGCAGTATTTT.

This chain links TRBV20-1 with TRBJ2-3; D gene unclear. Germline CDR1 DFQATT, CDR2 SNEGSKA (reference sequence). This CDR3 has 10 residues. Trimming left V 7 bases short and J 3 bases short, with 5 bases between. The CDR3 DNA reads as TGCAGTGGGTTGACAGATACGCAGTATTTT. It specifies CSGLTDTQYF.

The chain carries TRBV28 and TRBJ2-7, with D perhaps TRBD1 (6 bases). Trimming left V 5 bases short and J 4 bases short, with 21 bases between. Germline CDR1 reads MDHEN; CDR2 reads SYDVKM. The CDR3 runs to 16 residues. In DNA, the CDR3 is TGTGCCAGCAGTACCCCGGGACAAGTGGACCCTTACGAGCAGTACTTC. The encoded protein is CASSTPGQVDPYEQYF.

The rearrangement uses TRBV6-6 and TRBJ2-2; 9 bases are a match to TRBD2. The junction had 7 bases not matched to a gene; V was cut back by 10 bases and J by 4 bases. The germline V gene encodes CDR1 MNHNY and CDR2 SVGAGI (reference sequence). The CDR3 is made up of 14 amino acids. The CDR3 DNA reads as TGTGCCATCAAAGCGGGGGGCCCCACCGGGGAGCTGTTTTTT. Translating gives CAIKAGGPTGELFF.

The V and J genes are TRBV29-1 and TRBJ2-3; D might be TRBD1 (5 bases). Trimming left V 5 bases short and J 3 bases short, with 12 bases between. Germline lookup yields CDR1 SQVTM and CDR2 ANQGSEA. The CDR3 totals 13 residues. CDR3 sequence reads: CSVSAGYTDTQYF. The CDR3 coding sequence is TGCAGCGTTTCGGCAGGGTATACAGATACGCAGTATTTT.

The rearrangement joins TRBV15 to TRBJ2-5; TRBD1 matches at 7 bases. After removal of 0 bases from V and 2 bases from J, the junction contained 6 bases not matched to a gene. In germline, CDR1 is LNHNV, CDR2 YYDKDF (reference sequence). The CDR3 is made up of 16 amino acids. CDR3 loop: CATSRDRAGGQETQYF. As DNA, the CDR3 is TGTGCCACCAGCAGAGATCGGGCAGGGGGTCAAGAGACCCAGTACTTC. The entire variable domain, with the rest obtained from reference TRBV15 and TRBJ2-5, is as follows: DAMVIQNPRYQVTQFGKPVTLSCSQTLNHNVMYWYQQKSSQAPKLLFHYYDKDFNNEADTPDNFQSRRPNTSFCFLDIRSPGLGDTAMYLCATSRDRAGGQETQYFGPGTRLLVL.

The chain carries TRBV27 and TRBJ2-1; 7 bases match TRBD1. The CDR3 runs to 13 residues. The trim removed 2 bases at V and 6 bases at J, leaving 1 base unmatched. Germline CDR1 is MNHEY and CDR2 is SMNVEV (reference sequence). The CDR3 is CASSLRTGNEQFF. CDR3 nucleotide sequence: TGTGCCAGCAGTTTACGGACAGGCAATGAGCAGTTCTTC.

This chain's CDR3 is CASSVGAHPRTGELFF. CDR3 nucleotide sequence: TGTGCCAGCAGCGTAGGGGCCCACCCGAGGACCGGGGAGCTGTTTTTT. V usage is TRBV9 and J usage is TRBJ2-2; the D is unclear. Per the germline V gene, CDR1 is SGDLS and CDR2 is YYNGEE. Trimming took 0 bases from V and 5 from J, leaving 14 bases between them. This CDR3 is built from 16 residues. The whole variable domain, remainder taken from reference TRBV9 and TRBJ2-2, is DSGVTQTPKHLITATGQRVTLRCSPRSGDLSVYWYQQSLDQGLQFLIQYYNGEERAKGNILERFSAQQFPDLHSELNLSSLELGDSALYFCASSVGAHPRTGELFFGEGSRLTVL.

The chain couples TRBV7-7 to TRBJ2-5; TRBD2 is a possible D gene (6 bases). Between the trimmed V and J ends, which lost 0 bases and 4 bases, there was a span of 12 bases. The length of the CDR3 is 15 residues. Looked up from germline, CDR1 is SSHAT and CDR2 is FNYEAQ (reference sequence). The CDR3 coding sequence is TGTGCCAGCAGCTTAGCGGGGACTTCTCGAGAGACCCAGTACTTC. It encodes CASSLAGTSRETQYF. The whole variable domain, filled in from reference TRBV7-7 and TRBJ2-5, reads GAGVSQSPRYKVTKRGQDVTLRCDPISSHATLYWYQQALGQGPEFLTYFNYEAQPDKSGLPSDRFSAERPEGSISTLTIQRTEQRDSAMYRCASSLAGTSRETQYFGPGTRLLVL.

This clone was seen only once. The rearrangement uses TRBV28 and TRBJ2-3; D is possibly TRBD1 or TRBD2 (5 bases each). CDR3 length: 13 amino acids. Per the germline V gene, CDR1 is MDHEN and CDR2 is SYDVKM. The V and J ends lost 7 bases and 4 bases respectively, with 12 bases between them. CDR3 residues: CASIRGRSDTQYF. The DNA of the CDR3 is TGTGCCAGCATCCGGGGCCGATCAGATACGCAGTATTTT.

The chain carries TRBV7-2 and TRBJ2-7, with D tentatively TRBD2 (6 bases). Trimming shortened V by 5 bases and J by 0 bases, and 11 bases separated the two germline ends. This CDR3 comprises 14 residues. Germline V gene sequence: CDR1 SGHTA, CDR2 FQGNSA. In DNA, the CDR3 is TGTGCCAGCAGCAAGACTAGTCGCTCCTACGAGCAGTACTTC. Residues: CASSKTSRSYEQYF.

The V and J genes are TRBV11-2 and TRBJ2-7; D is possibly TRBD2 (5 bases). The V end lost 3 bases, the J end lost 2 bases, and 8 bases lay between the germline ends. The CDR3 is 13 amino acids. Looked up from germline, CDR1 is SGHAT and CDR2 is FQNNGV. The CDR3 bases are TGTGCCAGCAGCTTCGACGGGACCTACGAGCAGTACTTC. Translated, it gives CASSFDGTYEQYF.

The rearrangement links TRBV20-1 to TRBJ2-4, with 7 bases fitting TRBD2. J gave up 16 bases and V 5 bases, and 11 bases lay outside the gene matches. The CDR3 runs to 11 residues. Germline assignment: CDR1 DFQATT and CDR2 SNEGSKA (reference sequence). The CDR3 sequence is CSAGIERLAYF. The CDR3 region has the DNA TGCAGTGCTGGGATAGAGAGACTAGCCTACTTC.

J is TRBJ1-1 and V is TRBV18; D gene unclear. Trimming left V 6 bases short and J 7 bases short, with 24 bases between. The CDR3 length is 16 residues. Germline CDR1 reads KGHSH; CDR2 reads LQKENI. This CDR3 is CASSLDPGRIRVEAFF. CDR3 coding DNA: TGTGCCAGCTCCCTCGATCCCGGGAGGATACGGGTTGAAGCTTTCTTT.

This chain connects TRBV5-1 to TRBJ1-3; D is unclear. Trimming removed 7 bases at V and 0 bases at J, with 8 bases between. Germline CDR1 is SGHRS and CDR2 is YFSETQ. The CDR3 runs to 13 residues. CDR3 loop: CASGDGSGNTIYF. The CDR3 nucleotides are TGCGCCAGCGGGGATGGCTCTGGAAACACCATATATTTT.

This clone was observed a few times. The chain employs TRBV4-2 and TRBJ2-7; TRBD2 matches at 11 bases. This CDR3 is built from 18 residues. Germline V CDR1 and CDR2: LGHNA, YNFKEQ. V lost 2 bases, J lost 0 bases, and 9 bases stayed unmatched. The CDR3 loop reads CASSQQASSGRSSYEQYF. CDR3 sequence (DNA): TGTGCCAGCAGCCAACAAGCTTCTAGCGGGAGGAGCTCCTACGAGCAGTACTTC.

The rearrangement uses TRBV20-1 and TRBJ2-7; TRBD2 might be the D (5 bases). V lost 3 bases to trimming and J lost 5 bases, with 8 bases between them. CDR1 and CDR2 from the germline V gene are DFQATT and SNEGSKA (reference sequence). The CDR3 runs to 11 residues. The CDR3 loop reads CSASGNDEQYF. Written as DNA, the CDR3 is TGCAGTGCTAGCGGGAACGACGAGCAGTACTTC.

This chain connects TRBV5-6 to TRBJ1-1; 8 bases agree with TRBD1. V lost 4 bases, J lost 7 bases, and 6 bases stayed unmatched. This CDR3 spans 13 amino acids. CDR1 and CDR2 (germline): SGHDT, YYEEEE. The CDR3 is CASSDRGRVEAFF. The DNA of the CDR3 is TGTGCCAGCAGCGACAGGGGTAGAGTTGAAGCTTTCTTT.

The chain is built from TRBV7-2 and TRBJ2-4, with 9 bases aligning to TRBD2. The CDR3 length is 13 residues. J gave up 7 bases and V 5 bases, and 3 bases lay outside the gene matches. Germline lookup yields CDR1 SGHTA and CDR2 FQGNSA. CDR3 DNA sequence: TGTGCCAGCAGCCCCGGACTAGCGAACATTCAGTACTTC. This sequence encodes CASSPGLANIQYF.